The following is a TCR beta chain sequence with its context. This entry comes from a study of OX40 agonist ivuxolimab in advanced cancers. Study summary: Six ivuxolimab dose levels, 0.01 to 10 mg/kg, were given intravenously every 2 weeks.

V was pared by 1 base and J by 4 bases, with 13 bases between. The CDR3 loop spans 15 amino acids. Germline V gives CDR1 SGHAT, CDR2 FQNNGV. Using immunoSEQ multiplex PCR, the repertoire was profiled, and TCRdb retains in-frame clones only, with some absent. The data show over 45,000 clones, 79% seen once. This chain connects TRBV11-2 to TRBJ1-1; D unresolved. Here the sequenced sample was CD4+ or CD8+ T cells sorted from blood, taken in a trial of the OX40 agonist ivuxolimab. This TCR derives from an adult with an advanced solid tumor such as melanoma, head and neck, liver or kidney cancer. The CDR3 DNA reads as TGTGCCAGCAGCTTAGGGTATTTAGGGCTCACTGAAGCTTTCTTT. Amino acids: CASSLGYLGLTEAFF.